The clone carrying this T cell receptor beta chain came up once. Its matching antigen is unknown. V lost 2 bases and J 5 bases, leaving 13 bases between the germline ends. Germline V gene lookup returns CDR1 KGHSH and CDR2 LQKENI. CDR3 length: 14 residues. Sequencing used immunoSEQ multiplex PCR; TCRdb keeps in-frame clones, though not all of them. The table records roughly 130,000 clones, about 90% of them present only once. The sample is drawn from a study of T cell responses to AZD1222 COVID-19 vaccine. Study-level points and caveats: Repertoires were obtained only post-peak T cell response.

This chain uses TRBV18 with TRBJ2-7; TRBD1 might be the D (5 bases). This sample comprised peripheral blood, obtained on day 0 of AZD1222 vaccination. This sequence was found in an adult in good health. CDR3 loop: CASSPYRAGNEQYF. The CDR3, as DNA: TGTGCCAGCTCACCATACCGAGCAGGGAACGAGCAGTACTTC.